This entry lists 3 T cell receptor beta chains sequenced from one sample in a study of T cell responses to AZD1222 COVID-19 vaccine. TCRdb keeps only in-frame clones here, not all; method: immunoSEQ multiplex PCR. The data show 130,000 or so clones, approximately 85% seen once. Sequences were derived from peripheral blood, sampled on day 0 of AZD1222 vaccination. These receptors all stem from an adult in good health.

The chain recombines TRBV3-1 (or the pseudogene TRBV3-2) with TRBJ1-1, with unresolved D. Germline values: CDR1 LGHDT, CDR2 YNNKEL (reference sequence). Deletions cut 0 bases from V and 5 bases from J, with 13 bases between. This CDR3 is built from 15 residues. The CDR3 loop is CASSQELSEVTEAFF. CDR3 sequence (DNA): TGTGCCAGCAGCCAAGAATTGAGTGAGGTAACTGAAGCTTTCTTT.

This chain connects TRBV19 to TRBJ1-2; TRBD1 might be the D (5 bases). In germline, CDR1 is LNHDA, CDR2 SQIVND (reference sequence). The CDR3 length is 15 residues. Trimming shortened V by 7 bases and J by 8 bases, and 23 bases separated the two germline ends. The CDR3 nucleotides are TGTGCCAGTACCTCGAGGGGATACATTCTTGGCGGCTACACCTTC. It specifies CASTSRGYILGGYTF.

The chain joins TRBV19 to TRBJ1-5; TRBD1 is a possible D gene (5 bases). The germline V and J ends were trimmed by 5 bases and 2 bases, with 10 bases remaining between them. The CDR3 is made up of 14 amino acids. Germline CDR1 and CDR2: LNHDA and SQIVND (reference sequence). The CDR3 loop is CASSSREGNQPQHF. DNA for the CDR3: TGTGCCAGTAGTTCCAGGGAGGGCAATCAGCCCCAGCATTTT.